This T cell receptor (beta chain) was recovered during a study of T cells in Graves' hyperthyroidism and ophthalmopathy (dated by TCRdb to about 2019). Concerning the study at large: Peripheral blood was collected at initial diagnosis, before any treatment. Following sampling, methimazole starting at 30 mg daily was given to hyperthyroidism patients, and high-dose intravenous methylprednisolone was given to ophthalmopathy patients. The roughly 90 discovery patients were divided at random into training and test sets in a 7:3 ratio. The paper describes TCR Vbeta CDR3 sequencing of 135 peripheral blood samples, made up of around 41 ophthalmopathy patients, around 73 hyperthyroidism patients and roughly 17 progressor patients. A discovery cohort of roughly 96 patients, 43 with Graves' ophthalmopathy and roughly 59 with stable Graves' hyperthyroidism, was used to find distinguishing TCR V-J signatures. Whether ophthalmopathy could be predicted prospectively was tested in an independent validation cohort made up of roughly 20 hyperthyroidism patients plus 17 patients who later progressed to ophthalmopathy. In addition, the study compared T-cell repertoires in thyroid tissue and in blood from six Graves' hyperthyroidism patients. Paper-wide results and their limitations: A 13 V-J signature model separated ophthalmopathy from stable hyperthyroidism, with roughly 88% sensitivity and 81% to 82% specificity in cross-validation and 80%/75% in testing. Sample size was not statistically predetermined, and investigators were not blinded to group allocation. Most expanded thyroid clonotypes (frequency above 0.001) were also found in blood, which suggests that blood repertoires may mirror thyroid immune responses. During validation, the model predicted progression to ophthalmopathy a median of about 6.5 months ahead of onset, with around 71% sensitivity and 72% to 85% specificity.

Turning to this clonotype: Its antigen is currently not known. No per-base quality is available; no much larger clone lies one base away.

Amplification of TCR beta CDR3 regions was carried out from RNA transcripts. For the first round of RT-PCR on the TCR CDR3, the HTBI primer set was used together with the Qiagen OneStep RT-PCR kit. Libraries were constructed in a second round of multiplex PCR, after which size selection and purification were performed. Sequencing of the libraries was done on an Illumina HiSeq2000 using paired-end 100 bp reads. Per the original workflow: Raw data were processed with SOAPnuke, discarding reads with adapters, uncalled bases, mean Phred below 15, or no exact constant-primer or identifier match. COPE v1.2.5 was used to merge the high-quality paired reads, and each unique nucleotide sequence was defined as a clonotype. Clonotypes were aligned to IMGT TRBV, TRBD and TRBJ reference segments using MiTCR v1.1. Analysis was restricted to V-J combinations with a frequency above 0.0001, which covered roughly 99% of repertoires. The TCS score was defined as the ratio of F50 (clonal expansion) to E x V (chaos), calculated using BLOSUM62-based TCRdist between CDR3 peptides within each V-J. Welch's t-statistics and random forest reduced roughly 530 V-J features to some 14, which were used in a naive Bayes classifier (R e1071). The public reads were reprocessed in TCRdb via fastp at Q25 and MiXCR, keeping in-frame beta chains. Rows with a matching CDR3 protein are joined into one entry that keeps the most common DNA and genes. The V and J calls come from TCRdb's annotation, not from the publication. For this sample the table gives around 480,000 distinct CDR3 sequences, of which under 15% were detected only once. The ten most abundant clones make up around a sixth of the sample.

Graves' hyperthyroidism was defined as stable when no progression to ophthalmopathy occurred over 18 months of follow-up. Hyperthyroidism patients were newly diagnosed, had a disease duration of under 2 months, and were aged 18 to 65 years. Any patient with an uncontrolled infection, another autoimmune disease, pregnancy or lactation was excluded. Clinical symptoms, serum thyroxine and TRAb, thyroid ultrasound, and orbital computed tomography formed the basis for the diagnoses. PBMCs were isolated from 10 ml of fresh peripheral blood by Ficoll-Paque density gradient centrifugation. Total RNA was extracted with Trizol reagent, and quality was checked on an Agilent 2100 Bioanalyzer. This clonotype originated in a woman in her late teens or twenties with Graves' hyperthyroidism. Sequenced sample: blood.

The CDR3 loop reads CASSEGGGNEKLFF. The nucleotide sequence reads as follows: TGTGCCAGCAGTGAGGGTGGGGGTAATGAAAAACTGTTTTTT. The rearrangement combines TRBV2 with TRBJ1-4; the best D guess is TRBD1, with 5 bases matching. The germline V gene sets CDR1 to SNHLY and CDR2 to FYNNEI. The CDR3 covers 14 residues, taking in both the cysteine and the phenylalanine. Only the CDR3 portion is preserved as DNA: 42 bases, with reading frame beginning at the first base. The junction shows trimming of 3 bases on V and 4 bases on J, plus 9 bases between the germline ends.